The source of this TCR beta chain is a study of beta chain features in type 1 diabetes (dated by TCRdb to the late 2010s). In the study overall: Mean age, gender distribution, total cell number and subset yield were not different between patients and healthy donors. Across all samples, some 110,000,000 sorted cells were examined, and cell number per subset correlated strongly with RNA yield. The study compared TCRB repertoires of sorted circulating CD4+ T cell subsets between recently diagnosed type 1 diabetes patients and matched healthy donors. Naive and central memory subsets were obtained from all 28 donors, but regulatory and stem cell-like memory subsets were isolated from only 8 patients and roughly 8 healthy donors. Summary of the overall study and its limitations: Shorter templates might have been favored by PCR, but patient and control samples were amplified and corrected together, so both groups would have been affected equally by any skew. Patients with type 1 diabetes made fewer insertions and deleted more nucleotides at VDJ recombination sites, implying thymic rearrangement abnormalities. Sequencing cDNA rather than genomic DNA could over-represent highly expressing activated cells, although activation and CD3 levels did not differ between groups. Type 1 diabetes patients showed a moderate but significant shortening of TCRB CDR3 length in all four CD4+ subsets. Naive, central memory and regulatory TCRB repertoires appeared more similar among patients than among healthy donors. Because small numbers of individuals were included in the HLA sub-analyses, any influence of HLA type on TCRB rearrangement was left unresolved.

All of the isolated RNA was reverse transcribed with the High Capacity cDNA Reverse Transcription Kit, so expressed TCRB transcripts were sequenced. Deep immunoSEQ sequencing was applied to naive, central memory and regulatory T cell samples, giving an average of roughly 3.5 million total reads per sample. Sorted cells were lysed in RLT buffer, and RNA was extracted using DNase-treated RNeasy Micro or Mini kits according to cell number. Each cell subset was processed on its own to prevent cross-contamination, while patient and healthy donor samples were processed together. The immunoSEQ multiplex PCR was used to amplify TCRB sequences from cDNA, generating 87-bp fragments that spanned the CDR3 region. The amplicons were sequenced using the Illumina HiSeq platform. In the authors' own workflow: Synthetic template baselines were used to correct PCR bias computationally, reads within Hamming distance 2 were collapsed, and singletons that could not be merged were discarded. Reads were aligned against IMGT so that V, D and J genes, CDR3 length and insertions or deletions at six rearrangement sites could be assigned. Clonotype counts were normalized to sorted cell number within each subset before computing true diversity and Gini coefficients with the tcR R package. Repertoire sharing was quantified using the overlap coefficient calculated on TCRB nucleotide sequences. TCRdb stores this immuneACCESS table with in-frame sequences only. Part of the clones is absent; in the studies checked, under half of the shortfall reflects unresolved V genes, and no reason is known for the rest. That table is the source of V, J and clone size, and D and trimming were worked out from the DNA. Across this sample there are more than 150,000 clones, with 7% to 9.5% seen only once. 0.65% to 0.9% of the sample is held by the ten biggest clonotypes.

This clone has just a few counts. Its binding antigen is unknown. No quality values exist for individual bases; no much larger clone is one base distant. Each donor gave one peripheral blood draw, averaging approximately 0.12 L, which was collected into heparinised tubes. Using a panel that included CD45RO, CCR7, CD25, CD127, CD95 and CD27, naive, central memory, regulatory and stem cell-like memory CD4+ T cells were sorted on a BD FACSAria II. All sorted populations exceeded 95% purity. Right away, PBMCs were isolated by Lymphoprep density gradient centrifugation and were stained directly, with no culture step. So that batch effects would be minimized, each experiment stained and sorted samples in pairs, pairing one healthy donor with one patient. Sequencing was done on a sample of central memory CD4+ T cells from blood. The origin of this receptor is a woman between 25 and 40 years old with type 1 diabetes.

The DNA is TGTGCCAGCAGCCAAGTGGTTGAGTACAATGAGCAGTTCTTC. Its product reads: CASSQVVEYNEQFF. Recombination joined TRBV4-2 with TRBJ2-1; the D segment cannot be called with confidence. V gives up 1 base and J gives up 4 bases, and the segment between their germline ends measures 8 bases. CDR1 is given as LGHNA and CDR2 as YNFKEQ, both from the germline V gene. Its CDR3 holds 14 amino acids, cysteine through phenylalanine. Only the CDR3 portion is preserved as DNA: 42 bases, with reading frame beginning at the first base.